This T cell receptor (beta chain) was profiled in a study of blood T cell repertoires in COVID-19. Study information: The United States, Italy and Spain supplied acute and convalescent COVID-19 samples. T cells, B-cell-depleted T cells, or PBMCs supplied cDNA or gDNA.

This CDR3 has 18 amino acids. Trimming at V came to 2 bases and at J to 5 bases, leaving 15 bases not matched to a gene. Germline-derived CDR1 and CDR2 are LGHNA and YSLEER. The authors' processing: How many nucleated cells were present was estimated from reference gene primer amplification. Libraries were prepared by immunoSEQ multiplex PCR; TCRdb keeps only in-frame clonotypes and omits some of them. V and J calls and clone size follow that table, whereas D and trimming were derived from the DNA. The sample consists of over 110,000 clones, 70% to 85% of them appearing once. V and J are TRBV4-3 and TRBJ2-5, with 9 nucleotides matching TRBD2. The sequenced sample consisted of peripheral blood. The receptor's source is a man in his sixties with active or convalescent COVID-19. CDR3 DNA sequence: TGCGCCAGCAGCCAACGGCCCCCTGCCGCGGGAGGGGCTGAGACCCAGTACTTC. It yields the protein CASSQRPPAAGGAETQYF.